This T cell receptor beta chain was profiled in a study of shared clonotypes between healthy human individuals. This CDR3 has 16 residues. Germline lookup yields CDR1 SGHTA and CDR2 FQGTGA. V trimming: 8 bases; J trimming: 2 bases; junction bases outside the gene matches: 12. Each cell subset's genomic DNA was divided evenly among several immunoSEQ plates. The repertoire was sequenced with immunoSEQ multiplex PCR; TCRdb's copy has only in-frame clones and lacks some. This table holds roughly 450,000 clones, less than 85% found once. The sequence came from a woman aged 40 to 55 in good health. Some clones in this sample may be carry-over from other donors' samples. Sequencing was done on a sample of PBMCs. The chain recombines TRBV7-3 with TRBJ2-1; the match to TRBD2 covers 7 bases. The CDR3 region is CASSPNGRSAYNEQFF. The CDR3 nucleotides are TGTGCCAGCTCCCCCAACGGGAGGAGCGCCTACAATGAGCAGTTCTTC.